Sequencing of this T cell receptor beta chain was carried out in a study of control samples from healthy donors and cancer patients. This CDR3 is built from 14 residues. Germline V gene sequence: CDR1 ENHRY, CDR2 SYGVKD. Trimming stripped 6 bases from V and 7 bases from J, with 16 bases between. Sequencing used immunoSEQ multiplex PCR; TCRdb keeps in-frame clones, though not all of them. This table has just over 80,000 clones, roughly nine tenths appearing once. V and J are TRBV10-3 and TRBJ1-5; D not certain. The sequence was obtained from a man between 45 and 60 years old in good health. Specimen: blood. The CDR3, as DNA: TGTGCCATCAGCTCAGGACCAAAAGGACAGCCCCAGCATTTT. Its protein is CAISSGPKGQPQHF.